This T cell receptor beta chain was found in a study of blood T cell repertoires in COVID-19. This CDR3 has 13 residues. Between the trimmed V and J ends, which lost 4 bases and 6 bases, there was a span of 12 bases. The germline gives CDR1 MNHEY, CDR2 SMNVEV (reference sequence). The method was immunoSEQ multiplex PCR; TCRdb's version includes in-frame clones alone and lacks a portion of them. This sample has about 200,000 clones, with roughly 94% found just once. Specimen: peripheral blood. The genes are TRBV27 and TRBJ1-2; D is unresolved. This clonotype originated in a man aged 30-40 years with COVID-19, enrolled during active disease. Here the CDR3 reads CASSSHRQNGYTF. CDR3 sequence (DNA): TGTGCCAGCAGTTCACATAGACAAAATGGCTACACCTTC.